A single sample is the source of the 21 T cell receptor beta chains below, sequenced in a study of blood T cell repertoires in COVID-19. Sequencing used immunoSEQ multiplex PCR; TCRdb keeps in-frame clones, though not all of them. The sample carries roughly 140,000 clones, roughly 81% recorded once. Sequencing was done on a sample of peripheral blood. The receptors were sampled from a human donor with acute or convalescent COVID-19. The donor label of this sample is uncertain.

This clone showed up just once. The gene calls are TRBV19 and TRBJ1-4; perhaps TRBD1 as D (5 bases). The ends were cut back, 3 bases at V and 8 bases at J, with 13 bases in the middle. In germline, CDR1 is LNHDA, CDR2 SQIVND (reference sequence). CDR3 length equals 14 residues. CDR3 sequence (DNA): TGTGCCAGTAGTATCTGGGGGGATCCAGAAAAACTGTTTTTT. It specifies CASSIWGDPEKLFF.

This chain connects TRBV29-1 to TRBJ1-2, with D tentatively TRBD1 (5 bases). Per the germline V gene, CDR1 is SQVTM and CDR2 is ANQGSEA. The CDR3 totals 14 residues. The CDR3 here is CSFQGHLGTGGYTF. The CDR3 DNA is TGCAGTTTCCAAGGACATTTAGGAACAGGTGGCTACACCTTC.

This clone appeared a few times. The genes are TRBV3-1 (or the pseudogene TRBV3-2) and TRBJ1-1; D is perhaps TRBD1 (5 bases). V lost 3 bases and J 8 bases, leaving 16 bases between the germline ends. Germline values: CDR1 LGHDT, CDR2 YNNKEL (reference sequence). CDR3 size: 14 residues. The CDR3 bases are TGTGCCAGCAGCCAGCTACAGGCTGCCTCCGAAGCTTTCTTT. Protein: CASSQLQAASEAFF.

Only one count was recorded for this clone. The chain has TRBV11-2 and TRBJ1-1; no clear D. CDR3 length: 13 amino acids. With 7 bases removed from V and 0 bases from J, the gap between germline ends came to 9 bases. The germline gives CDR1 SGHAT, CDR2 FQNNGV. CDR3 amino acids: CASTPGMNTEAFF. The CDR3 coding sequence is TGTGCCAGCACCCCAGGAATGAACACTGAAGCTTTCTTT.

The chain joins TRBV24-1 to TRBJ2-5; unclear D gene. Germline CDR1 and CDR2: KGHDR and SFDVKD. Trimming left V 2 bases short and J 7 bases short, with 13 bases between. The CDR3 loop spans 14 amino acids. The CDR3 region is CATSDSRRLGTQYF. The CDR3 bases are TGTGCCACCAGTGATTCGAGGCGCCTCGGGACCCAGTACTTC.

The chain employs TRBV11-3 and TRBJ2-2; a possible D gene is TRBD1 (6 bases). The CDR3 length is 14 residues. With 4 bases removed from V and 8 bases from J, the gap between germline ends came to 14 bases. CDR1 is SGHNT, CDR2 YENEEA, per germline. This CDR3 reads CASSSSYRDGELFF. CDR3 bases: TGTGCCAGCAGCTCTTCCTACAGGGATGGGGAGCTGTTTTTT.

This chain links TRBV7-8 with TRBJ1-6; 7 nucleotides align to TRBD1. Germline V lookup: CDR1 SGHVS, CDR2 FQNEAQ. V lost 3 bases, J lost 4 bases, and 3 bases stayed unmatched. The CDR3 extends over 15 amino acids. Here the CDR3 reads CASSFETGYNSPLHF. The CDR3 DNA follows: TGTGCCAGCAGCTTCGAGACAGGGTATAATTCACCCCTCCACTTT.

This chain connects TRBV2 to TRBJ2-5; the D gene is possibly TRBD2 (6 bases). This CDR3 has 17 residues. Germline lookup yields CDR1 SNHLY and CDR2 FYNNEI. V was clipped by 7 bases and J by 5 bases, with 26 bases between them. CDR3 loop: CASNQIRAGPVEETQYF. CDR3 nucleotides: TGTGCCAGCAACCAAATCAGGGCGGGGCCTGTAGAGGAGACCCAGTACTTC.

The chain joins TRBV6-1 to TRBJ1-3; 8 bases line up with TRBD1. Germline CDR1 MNHNS, CDR2 SASEGT. V shed 4 bases and J 2 bases; nucleotides not matched to a gene: 7. The CDR3 consists of 16 residues. CDR3 nucleotide sequence: TGTGCCAGCAGTGGGGGGACAGGCCTTGCTGGAAACACCATATATTTT. It is translated as CASSGGTGLAGNTIYF.

V usage is TRBV30 and J usage is TRBJ2-1; 11 nucleotides line up with TRBD2. Germline loops: CDR1 GTSNPN, CDR2 SVGIG (reference sequence). The CDR3 runs to 16 residues. V was clipped by 2 bases and J by 0 bases; unmatched bases: 3. The CDR3 nucleotides read TGTGCCTGGAGTCGACTAGCGGGGCACTCCTACAATGAGCAGTTCTTC. It specifies CAWSRLAGHSYNEQFF.

The chain links TRBV24-1 to TRBJ2-7, with TRBD1 matching 11 bases. CDR1 is KGHDR and CDR2 is SFDVKD in the germline V gene. V trimming: 9 bases; J trimming: 5 bases; junction bases outside the gene matches: 8. The CDR3 extends over 14 amino acids. CDR3 sequence: CATSPGDRGDEQYF. CDR3 sequence (DNA): TGTGCCACCTCCCCTGGGGACAGGGGGGACGAGCAGTACTTC.

The CDR3 loop is CASSQRDSPLHF. The DNA for the CDR3 is TGTGCCAGTAGTCAAAGAGATTCACCCCTCCACTTT. The J gene is TRBJ1-6, the V gene TRBV19; D is uncertain. V gave up 5 bases and J gave up 8 bases, with 7 bases separating them. This CDR3 is built from 12 residues. Germline values: CDR1 LNHDA, CDR2 SQIVND (reference sequence).

This rearrangement joins TRBV9 to TRBJ2-1; tentatively, D is TRBD2 (7 bases). Trimming shortened V by 5 bases and J by 6 bases, and 9 bases separated the two germline ends. CDR3 length: 12 amino acids. In germline, CDR1 is SGDLS, CDR2 YYNGEE. CDR3 protein: CASRGGANEQFF. Here the CDR3 DNA reads TGTGCCAGCAGAGGGGGGGCCAATGAGCAGTTCTTC. The whole variable domain, remainder taken from reference TRBV9 and TRBJ2-1, is DSGVTQTPKHLITATGQRVTLRCSPRSGDLSVYWYQQSLDQGLQFLIQYYNGEERAKGNILERFSAQQFPDLHSELNLSSLELGDSALYFCASRGGANEQFFGPGTRLTVL.

This clone was detected once. CDR3 amino acids: CASSPRTGGLSETQYF. In DNA form, the CDR3 reads TGTGCCAGCAGCCCAAGGACGGGGGGGCTCTCGGAGACCCAGTACTTC. This chain connects TRBV7-6 to TRBJ2-5; 8 bases align to TRBD2. The V gene end was trimmed by 5 bases and the J gene end by 5 bases; junction bases not matched to a gene: 13. Germline V gene lookup returns CDR1 SGHVS and CDR2 FNYEAQ. The CDR3 length is 16 residues.

The chain combines TRBV6-5 with TRBJ1-2, with a weak D call TRBD1 (6 bases). Germline-derived CDR1 and CDR2 are MNHEY and SVGAGI. V was pared by 8 bases and J by 10 bases, with 26 bases between. This CDR3 has 15 amino acids. The chain's CDR3 is CASARHKDREESYTF. CDR3 nucleotide sequence: TGTGCCAGCGCCCGACACAAGGACAGAGAAGAGTCCTACACCTTC.

This chain connects TRBV24-1 to TRBJ2-5, with 9 positions matching TRBD1. The CDR3 spans 16 residues. The junction had 8 bases not matched to a gene; V was cut back by 3 bases and J by 4 bases. Germline V gene lookup returns CDR1 KGHDR and CDR2 SFDVKD. In nucleotides, the CDR3 is TGTGCCACCAGTGATCCCGGGACAGGGTTAGCAGAGACCCAGTACTTC. It is translated as CATSDPGTGLAETQYF.

This clone showed up just a few times. The chain employs TRBV19 and TRBJ1-3, with D perhaps TRBD1 (5 bases). The germline CDR1 and CDR2 sequences are LNHDA and SQIVND (reference sequence). This CDR3 comprises 16 residues. V was cut by 7 bases and J by 1 base, with 17 bases left in between. The CDR3 protein is CASNPLGGPSGNTIYF. DNA for the CDR3: TGTGCCAGTAACCCATTGGGGGGTCCTTCTGGAAACACCATATATTTT.

The rearrangement joins TRBV29-1 to TRBJ2-5, with D uncertain. Germline values: CDR1 SQVTM, CDR2 ANQGSEA. The V end lost 0 bases, the J end lost 2 bases, and 7 bases lay between the germline ends. The CDR3 loop spans 13 amino acids. CDR3: CSVEEHSQETQYF. CDR3 in DNA: TGCAGCGTTGAAGAGCACTCTCAAGAGACCCAGTACTTC.

The chain is built from TRBV5-1 and TRBJ1-1; weak D call: TRBD1 (5 bases). This CDR3 comprises 14 residues. Germline V gene sequence: CDR1 SGHRS, CDR2 YFSETQ. V gave up 0 bases and J gave up 1 base, with 7 bases separating them. CDR3 nucleotide sequence: TGCGCCAGCAGCTTGGTCAGGGCGAACACTGAAGCTTTCTTT. Its translation: CASSLVRANTEAFF.

CDR3 loop: CASSLAGGPSYNEQFF. The CDR3 DNA reads TGTGCCAGCAGCTTGGCGGGGGGCCCCTCCTACAATGAGCAGTTCTTC. This chain connects TRBV5-4 to TRBJ2-1, with D possibly being TRBD2 (7 bases). This CDR3 region has 16 residues. Germline V gene lookup returns CDR1 SGHNT and CDR2 YYREEE (reference sequence). Trimming took 0 bases from V and 0 from J, leaving 10 bases between them.

The rearrangement uses TRBV18 and TRBJ1-2; 11 nucleotides align to TRBD1. CDR1 KGHSH and CDR2 LQKENI come from the germline V gene. CDR3 size: 16 residues. V was clipped by 5 bases and J by 3 bases; unmatched bases: 8. The CDR3 region is CASSTALGQGDYGYTF. As DNA, the CDR3 is TGTGCCAGCTCAACGGCATTGGGACAGGGGGACTATGGCTACACCTTC.